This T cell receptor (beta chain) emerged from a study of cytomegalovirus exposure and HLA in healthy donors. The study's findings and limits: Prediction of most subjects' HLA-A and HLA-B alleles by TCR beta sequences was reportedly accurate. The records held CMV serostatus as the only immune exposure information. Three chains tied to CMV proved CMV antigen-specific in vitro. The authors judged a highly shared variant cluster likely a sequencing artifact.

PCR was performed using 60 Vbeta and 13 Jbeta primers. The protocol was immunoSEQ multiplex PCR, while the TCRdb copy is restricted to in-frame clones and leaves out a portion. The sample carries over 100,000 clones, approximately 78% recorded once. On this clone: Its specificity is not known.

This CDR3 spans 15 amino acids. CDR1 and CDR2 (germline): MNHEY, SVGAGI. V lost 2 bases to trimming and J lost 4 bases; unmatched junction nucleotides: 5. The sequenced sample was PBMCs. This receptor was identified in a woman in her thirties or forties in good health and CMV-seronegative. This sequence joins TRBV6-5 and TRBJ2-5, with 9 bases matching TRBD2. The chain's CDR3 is CASSYDSGRRETQYF. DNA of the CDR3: TGTGCCAGCAGTTACGACAGCGGGAGGAGAGAGACCCAGTACTTC.